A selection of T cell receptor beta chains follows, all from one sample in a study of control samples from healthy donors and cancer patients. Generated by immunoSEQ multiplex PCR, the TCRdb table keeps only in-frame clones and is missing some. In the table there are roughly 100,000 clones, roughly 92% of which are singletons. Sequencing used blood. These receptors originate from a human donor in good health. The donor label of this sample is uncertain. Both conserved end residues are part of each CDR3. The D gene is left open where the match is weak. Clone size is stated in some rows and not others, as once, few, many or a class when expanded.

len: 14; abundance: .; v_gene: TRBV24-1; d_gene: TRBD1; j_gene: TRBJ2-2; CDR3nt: TGTGCCACCAGGACAGGGGGAAATACCGGGGAGCTGTTTTTT; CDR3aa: CATRTGGNTGELFF
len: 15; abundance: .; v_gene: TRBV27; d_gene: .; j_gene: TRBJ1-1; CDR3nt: TGTGCCAGCAGACTACTCGACGGCGTGAACACTGAAGCTTTCTTT; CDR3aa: CASRLLDGVNTEAFF
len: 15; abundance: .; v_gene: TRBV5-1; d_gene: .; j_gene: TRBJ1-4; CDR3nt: TGCGCCAGCAGCTTGGCAGGGGTAGGCGATGAAAAACTGTTTTTT; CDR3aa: CASSLAGVGDEKLFF
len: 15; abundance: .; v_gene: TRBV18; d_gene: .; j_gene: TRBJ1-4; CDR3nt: TGTGCCAGCTCACTCTCCGCCCCGGGGAGGGAAAAACTGTTTTTT; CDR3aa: CASSLSAPGREKLFF
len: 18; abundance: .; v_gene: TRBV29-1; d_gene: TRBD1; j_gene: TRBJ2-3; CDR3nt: TGCAGCGTCGTAAACCCGGACAGGGGATTTATACTCACAGATACGCAGTATTTT; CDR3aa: CSVVNPDRGFILTDTQYF
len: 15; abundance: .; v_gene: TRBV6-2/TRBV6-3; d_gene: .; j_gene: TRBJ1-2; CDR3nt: TGTGCCAGCAGTTACTCGATGTCGGGGATATGGGGCTACACCTTC; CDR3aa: CASSYSMSGIWGYTF
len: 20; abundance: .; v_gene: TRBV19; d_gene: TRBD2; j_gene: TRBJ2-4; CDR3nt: TGTGCCAGTAGTATCTCCGGACTAGCGGGGGGGGTCCCAGCCAAAAACATTCAGTACTTC; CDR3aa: CASSISGLAGGVPAKNIQYF
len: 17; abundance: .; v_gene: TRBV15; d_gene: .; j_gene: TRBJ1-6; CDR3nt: TGTGCCACCAGCAGAGAGGTTCAGGGACTGTATAATTCACCCCTCCACTTT; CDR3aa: CATSREVQGLYNSPLHF
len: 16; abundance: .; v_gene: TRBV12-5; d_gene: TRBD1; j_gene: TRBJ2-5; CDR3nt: TGTGCTAGTGGTTTGGCCATCGGACAGGGGCAAGAGACCCAGTACTTC; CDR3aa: CASGLAIGQGQETQYF
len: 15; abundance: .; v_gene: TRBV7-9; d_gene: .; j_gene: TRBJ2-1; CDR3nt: TGTGCCAGCAGCTTAGTCCTAGGTTCCTACAATGAGCAGTTCTTC; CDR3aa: CASSLVLGSYNEQFF
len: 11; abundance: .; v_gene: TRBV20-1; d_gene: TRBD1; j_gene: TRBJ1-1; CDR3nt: TGCAGTGCCGAGGGGACAGTTGAAGCTTTCTTT; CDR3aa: CSAEGTVEAFF
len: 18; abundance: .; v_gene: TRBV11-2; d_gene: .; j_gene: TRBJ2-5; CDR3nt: TGTGCCAGCAGCTTAGATCAGGTCAGTGGGGTAAGACAAGAGACCCAGTACTTC; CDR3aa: CASSLDQVSGVRQETQYF
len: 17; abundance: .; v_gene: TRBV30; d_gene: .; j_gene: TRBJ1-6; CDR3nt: TGTGCCTGGAGTGTACTAGGCAGCCTAAGCCCTAATTCACCCCTCCACTTT; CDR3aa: CAWSVLGSLSPNSPLHF
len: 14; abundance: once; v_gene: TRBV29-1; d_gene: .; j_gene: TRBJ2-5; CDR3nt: TGCAGCGTTGAAGACTGGACAACCAGAGAGACCCAGTACTTC; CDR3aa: CSVEDWTTRETQYF
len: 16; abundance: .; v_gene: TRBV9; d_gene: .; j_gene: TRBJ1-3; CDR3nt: TGTGCCAGCAGCGTAGAGACGAGACACTCTGGAAACACCATATATTTT; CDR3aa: CASSVETRHSGNTIYF
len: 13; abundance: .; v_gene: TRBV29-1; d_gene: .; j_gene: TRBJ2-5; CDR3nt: TGCAGCGTCCCTCCGGGAAGCCAAGAGACCCAGTACTTC; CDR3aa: CSVPPGSQETQYF
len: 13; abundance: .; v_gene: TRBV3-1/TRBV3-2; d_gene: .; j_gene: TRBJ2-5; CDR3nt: TGTGCCAGCAGCCAAGTGGGGAGAGAGACCCAGTACTTC; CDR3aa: CASSQVGRETQYF
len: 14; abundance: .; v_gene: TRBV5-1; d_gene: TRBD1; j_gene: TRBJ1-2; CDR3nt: TGCGCCAGCAAGGGGACAGCGGATTCCTATGGCTACACCTTC; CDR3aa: CASKGTADSYGYTF
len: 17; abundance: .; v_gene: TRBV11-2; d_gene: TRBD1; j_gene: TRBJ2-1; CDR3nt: TGTGCCAGCGGCCCAGAGACAGGGGGCCCGGGGGCAGCGGAGCAGTTCTTC; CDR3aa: CASGPETGGPGAAEQFF
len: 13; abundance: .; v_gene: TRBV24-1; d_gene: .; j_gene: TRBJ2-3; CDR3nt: TGTGCCACCAGTGACCCGATTCCGGATACGCAGTATTTT; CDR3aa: CATSDPIPDTQYF
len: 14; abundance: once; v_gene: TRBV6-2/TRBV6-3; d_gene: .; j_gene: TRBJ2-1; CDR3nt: TGTGCCAGCAGTCAGGGGCCCCAGGAAGATGAGCAGTTCTTC; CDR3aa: CASSQGPQEDEQFF
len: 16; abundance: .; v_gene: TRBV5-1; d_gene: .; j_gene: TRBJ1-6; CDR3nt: TGCGCCAGCAGCTCGAGACCGGACTCCTATAATTCACCCCTCCACTTT; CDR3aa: CASSSRPDSYNSPLHF
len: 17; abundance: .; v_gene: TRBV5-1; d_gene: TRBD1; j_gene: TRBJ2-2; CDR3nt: TGCGCCAGCAGACTTATGACAGGGGGCGTAGGCACCGGGGAGCTGTTTTTT; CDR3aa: CASRLMTGGVGTGELFF
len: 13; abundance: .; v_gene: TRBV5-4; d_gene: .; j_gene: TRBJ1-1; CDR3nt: TGTGCCAGCAGCTTTATCGGGGACACTGAAGCTTTCTTT; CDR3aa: CASSFIGDTEAFF
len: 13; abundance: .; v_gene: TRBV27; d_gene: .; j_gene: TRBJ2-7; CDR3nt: TGTGCCAGCAGCCGGGACGGACCCTACGAGCAGTACTTC; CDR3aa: CASSRDGPYEQYF
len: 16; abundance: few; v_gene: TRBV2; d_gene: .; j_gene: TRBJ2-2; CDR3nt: TGTGCCAGCAGAGAAACTCCGGGACGCAACACCGGGGAGCTGTTTTTT; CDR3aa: CASRETPGRNTGELFF
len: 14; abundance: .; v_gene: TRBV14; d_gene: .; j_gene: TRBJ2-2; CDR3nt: TGTGCCAGCAGCCAAGACTGGGGGTCCGGGGAGCTGTTTTTT; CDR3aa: CASSQDWGSGELFF
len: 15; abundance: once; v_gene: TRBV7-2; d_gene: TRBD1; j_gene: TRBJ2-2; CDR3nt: TGTGCCAGCAGCGACGGACAGGGATTCACCGGGGAGCTGTTTTTT; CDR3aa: CASSDGQGFTGELFF
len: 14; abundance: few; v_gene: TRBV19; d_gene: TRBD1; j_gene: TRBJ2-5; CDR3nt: TGTGCCAGTAGCGCGGGACAGGGCCAAGAGACCCAGTACTTC; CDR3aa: CASSAGQGQETQYF
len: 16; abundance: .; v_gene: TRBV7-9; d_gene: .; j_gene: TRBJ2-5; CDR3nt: TGTGCCAGCAGCTCCTCCAGGACAGCGCATTGGGAGACCCAGTACTTC; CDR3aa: CASSSSRTAHWETQYF
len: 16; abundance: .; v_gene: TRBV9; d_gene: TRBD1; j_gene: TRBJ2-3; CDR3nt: TGTGCCAGCAGCGACCGGGACAGGGGAAACACAGATACGCAGTATTTT; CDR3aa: CASSDRDRGNTDTQYF
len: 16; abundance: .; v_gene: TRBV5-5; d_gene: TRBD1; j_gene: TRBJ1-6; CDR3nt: TGTGCCAGCAGCCTCAGACCCTGGGACAGCAATTCACCCCTCCACTTT; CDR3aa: CASSLRPWDSNSPLHF
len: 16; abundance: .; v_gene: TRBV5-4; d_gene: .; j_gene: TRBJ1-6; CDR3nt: TGTGCCAGCAGCCGCTCGGGGGACTCCTATAATTCACCCCTCCACTTT; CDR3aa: CASSRSGDSYNSPLHF
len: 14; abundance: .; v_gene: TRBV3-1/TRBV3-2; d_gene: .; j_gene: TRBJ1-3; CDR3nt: TGTGCCAGCAGCCCAGGCGACTCTGGAAACACCATATATTTT; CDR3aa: CASSPGDSGNTIYF
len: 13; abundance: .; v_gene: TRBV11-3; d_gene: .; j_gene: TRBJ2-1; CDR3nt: TGTGCCAGCAGCCCCGGCTCCTACAATGAGCAGTTCTTC; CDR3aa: CASSPGSYNEQFF
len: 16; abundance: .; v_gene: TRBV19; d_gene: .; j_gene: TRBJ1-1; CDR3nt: TGTGCCAGTAGTATCCAATGGGGCCCAGAGGACACTGAAGCTTTCTTT; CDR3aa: CASSIQWGPEDTEAFF
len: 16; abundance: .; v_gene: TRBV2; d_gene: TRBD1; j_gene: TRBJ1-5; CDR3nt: TGTGCCAGCAGTGAATGGACAGGAGGGGTCAATCAGCCCCAGCATTTT; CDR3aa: CASSEWTGGVNQPQHF
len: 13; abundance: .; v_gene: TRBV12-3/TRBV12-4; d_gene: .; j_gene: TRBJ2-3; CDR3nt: TGTGCCAGCAGTTTAGCCAAAGTCTCTACGCAGTATTTT; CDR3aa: CASSLAKVSTQYF
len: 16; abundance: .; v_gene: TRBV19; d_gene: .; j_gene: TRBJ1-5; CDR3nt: TGTGCCAGTAGCGACCTATCACAGGGTTTGAATCAGCCCCAGCATTTT; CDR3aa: CASSDLSQGLNQPQHF
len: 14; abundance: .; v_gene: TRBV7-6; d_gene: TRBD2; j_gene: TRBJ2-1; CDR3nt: TGTGCCAGCAGCTTAGGGGGACTCGCGGGGGGCCAGTTCTTC; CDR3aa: CASSLGGLAGGQFF
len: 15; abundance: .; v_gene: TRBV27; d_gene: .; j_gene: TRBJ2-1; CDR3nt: TGTGCCAGCACCTGGGCGGGGACCGGAGCGGGTGAGCAGTTCTTC; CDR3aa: CASTWAGTGAGEQFF
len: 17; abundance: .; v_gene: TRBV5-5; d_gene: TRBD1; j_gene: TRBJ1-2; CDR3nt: TGTGCCAGCAGCTTGGCCCCCGGGACAGGGGGCTTGGGTGGCTACACCTTC; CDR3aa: CASSLAPGTGGLGGYTF
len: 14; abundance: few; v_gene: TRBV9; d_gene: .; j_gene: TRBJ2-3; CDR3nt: TGTGCCAGCAGCGGTGATGGGAGCACAGATACGCAGTATTTT; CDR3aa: CASSGDGSTDTQYF